The 19 T cell receptor beta chains below were found in one sample sequenced in a study of blood T cells in healthy people across ages. A second PCR, run for about 7 to 11 cycles, used a sample-barcoded 5' primer plus a J-beta primer mix. TCRdb reprocessed the 5' RACE reads via MiXCR and lists one record per CDR3 protein. The sample records 790,000 or so distinct CDR3 sequences, 35% to 60% being singletons. The specimen sequenced was blood. The origin of the receptors is an elderly man in good health.

This clonotype showed up just once. At one of its ends the junction is not consistent with the germline gene, which may arise from a read error. This rearrangement joins TRBV5-1 to TRBJ2-3; D gene ambiguous. Looked up from germline, CDR1 is SGHRS and CDR2 is YFSETQ. The CDR3 is 14 residues long. This chain's CDR3 is CTSRPTTSTDTQYF. CDR3 DNA: TGCACCAGCAGACCAACGACTAGCACAGATACGCAGTATTTT.

Comments on this clonotype: One junction end does not reproduce the germline sequence, and a read error may be involved. The CDR3 DNA follows: TGTGCCAGTAGTTTTGAGGGGGGCTCCTACAATGAGCAGTACTTC. This codes for CASSFEGGSYNEQYF. The chain couples TRBV12-3 or TRBV12-4 to TRBJ2-1; D tentatively reads TRBD1 or TRBD2 (6 bases each). Near its end, the DNA agrees better with TRBJ2-7, so the J call may be wrong. The CDR3 covers 15 residues.

The V call is TRBV15, the J call TRBJ1-5; D is unresolved. V lost 4 bases and J 5 bases, leaving 9 bases between the germline ends. CDR1 and CDR2 (germline): LNHNV, YYDKDF (reference sequence). This CDR3 has 13 amino acids. CDR3 nucleotides: TGTGCCACCAGCATCGCAACTTATCAGCCCCAGCATTTT. It specifies CATSIATYQPQHF.

The genes are TRBV29-1 and TRBJ2-7; no clear D gene. The V and J ends lost 4 bases and 3 bases respectively, with 16 bases between them. Germline V lookup: CDR1 SQVTM, CDR2 ANQGSEA. The CDR3 consists of 14 residues. This chain's CDR3 is CSVVLHSSNYEQYF. CDR3 DNA sequence: TGCAGCGTTGTTCTGCACAGCTCCAACTACGAGCAGTACTTC.

This clonotype was seen more than once but under ten times. The V gene is TRBV28, the J gene TRBJ2-7; possibly TRBD1 for D (5 bases). Per the germline V gene, CDR1 is MDHEN and CDR2 is SYDVKM. Trimming pared 5 bases from V and 3 bases from J, leaving 11 bases between. The CDR3 sequence is 13 residues long. CDR3 sequence reads: CASSPTENYEQYF. The CDR3 DNA sequence: TGTGCCAGCAGTCCGACAGAAAACTACGAGCAGTACTTC.

The chain carries TRBV28 and TRBJ2-7, with TRBD1 matching 8 bases. V trimming: 10 bases; J trimming: 4 bases; junction bases outside the gene matches: 12. The CDR3 totals 14 residues. Germline assignment: CDR1 MDHEN and CDR2 SYDVKM. CDR3 sequence reads: CAISPRQGAYEQYF. DNA for the CDR3: TGTGCCATCTCCCCGAGGCAGGGGGCGTACGAGCAGTACTTC.

This clonotype was picked up a small number of times. This chain uses TRBV3-1 with TRBJ2-7, with D possibly TRBD2 on 6 matching bases. This CDR3 is built from 15 residues. V lost 1 base to trimming and J lost 3 bases, with 13 bases between them. The germline V gene has CDR1 LGHDT and CDR2 YNNKEL (reference sequence). In nucleotides, the CDR3 is TGTGCCAGCAGCCAAGGCACCGGGACTTTCTACGAGCAGTACTTC. It yields the protein CASSQGTGTFYEQYF.

This clonotype was counted only a few times. The gene calls are TRBV20-1 and TRBJ2-7; 11 bases are shared with TRBD2. The germline V gene has CDR1 DFQATT and CDR2 SNEGSKA (reference sequence). V shed 5 bases, J shed 3 bases, and the junction held 9 bases outside the gene matches. CDR3 length: 15 residues. The CDR3 nucleotides read TGCAGTGCTCCTCAGCCGGGACTAGCGGTCTACGAGCAGTACTTC. Protein product: CSAPQPGLAVYEQYF.

The chain couples TRBV9 to TRBJ2-1, with no clear D. Germline V CDR1 and CDR2: SGDLS, YYNGEE. Deletions cut 0 bases from V and 4 bases from J, with 11 bases between. The CDR3 loop spans 15 amino acids. CDR3 loop: CASSVEVGIYNEQFF. The CDR3 region has the DNA TGTGCCAGCAGCGTAGAGGTGGGGATATACAATGAGCAGTTCTTC. Supplemented by reference TRBV9 and TRBJ2-1, the full variable domain reads DSGVTQTPKHLITATGQRVTLRCSPRSGDLSVYWYQQSLDQGLQFLIQYYNGEERAKGNILERFSAQQFPDLHSELNLSSLELGDSALYFCASSVEVGIYNEQFFGPGTRLTVL.

This rearrangement joins TRBV27 to TRBJ2-3; D unresolved. This CDR3 has 14 residues. Looked up from germline, CDR1 is MNHEY and CDR2 is SMNVEV (reference sequence). V lost 0 bases and J lost 4, with 8 bases in between. The CDR3 DNA is TGTGCCAGCAGTTTATCGTTTGCAGCAGATACGCAGTATTTT. Translated, it gives CASSLSFAADTQYF.

The rearrangement joins TRBV12-3 or TRBV12-4 to TRBJ2-5, with unresolved D. CDR3 length equals 15 residues. Trimming cost V 3 bases and J 5 bases, with 16 bases left between them. The CDR3 nucleotides are TGTGCCAGCAGTTTGAACCTAATTGCGAGGGAGACCCAGTACTTC. Protein: CASSLNLIARETQYF.

This clonotype occurred a few times. The CDR3 coding sequence is TGTGCCAGCAGTCCGTCAAGCACTGAAGCTTTCTTT. This translates into CASSPSSTEAFF. The V gene is TRBV12-3 or TRBV12-4, the J gene TRBJ1-1, with D unclear. Trimming took 5 bases from V and 4 from J, leaving 8 bases between them. The CDR3 has 12 residues.

Turning to this clonotype: The junction and the germline gene differ at one end; a read error may be behind it. The chain is built from TRBV6-5 and TRBJ2-1; D uncertain. The CDR3 consists of 16 residues. CDR1 is MNHEY and CDR2 is SVGAGI in the germline V gene. The CDR3 spells CASSFLESGSYNEQLF. The CDR3 DNA follows: TGTGCCAGCAGCTTTTTGGAGAGTGGCTCCTACAATGAGCAGCTCTTC.

This chain connects TRBV6-5 to TRBJ1-2, with D possibly TRBD1 on 6 matching bases. The CDR3 totals 12 residues. CDR1 and CDR2 (germline): MNHEY, SVGAGI. V was clipped by 6 bases and J by 7 bases, with 12 bases between them. The CDR3 DNA reads as TGTGCCAGCAGCCCGACAGGATTTGGCTACACCTTC. This codes for CASSPTGFGYTF.

The V and J genes are TRBV7-3 and TRBJ2-3; 7 bases match TRBD1. The V gene end was trimmed by 5 bases and the J gene end by 4 bases; junction bases not matched to a gene: 9. Germline V gene data show CDR1 as SGHTA and CDR2 as FQGTGA. The CDR3 consists of 15 residues. The CDR3 here is CASSQTGDKADTQYF. CDR3 bases: TGTGCCAGCAGCCAAACAGGGGATAAGGCAGATACGCAGTATTTT.

A single count supports this clonotype. The chain combines TRBV20-1 with TRBJ1-1, with D possibly TRBD1 on 6 matching bases. From germline, CDR1 is DFQATT and CDR2 SNEGSKA (reference sequence). The CDR3 is made up of 13 amino acids. V lost 6 bases, J lost 1 base, and 12 bases lay in between. CDR3 amino acids: CSAAGDRNTEAFF. The CDR3 DNA reads as TGCAGTGCCGCAGGGGATCGGAACACTGAAGCTTTCTTT.

The chain employs TRBV28 and TRBJ2-3, with TRBD2 identical over 9 bases. The germline CDR1 and CDR2 sequences are MDHEN and SYDVKM. V dropped 5 bases and J dropped 2; count of bases not matched to a gene: 2. This CDR3 has 14 residues. The CDR3 here is CASSLAGNTDTQYF. Here the CDR3 DNA reads TGTGCCAGCAGTCTAGCGGGGAACACAGATACGCAGTATTTT.

The chain links TRBV20-1 to TRBJ2-1; 12 bases fit TRBD2. V shed 4 bases, J shed 0 bases, and the junction held 4 bases outside the gene matches. The CDR3 is 16 residues long. The germline gives CDR1 DFQATT, CDR2 SNEGSKA (reference sequence). The CDR3 here is CSAKRLAGVSYNEQFF. In DNA, the CDR3 is TGCAGTGCTAAAAGACTAGCGGGAGTCTCCTACAATGAGCAGTTCTTC.

This clonotype has more than one count but fewer than ten. The chain uses TRBV29-1 and TRBJ1-1, with D uncertain. Germline V gene lookup returns CDR1 SQVTM and CDR2 ANQGSEA. This CDR3 contains 11 residues. The V and J ends lost 4 bases and 0 bases respectively, with 3 bases between them. The CDR3: CSVGMNTEAFF. CDR3 coding DNA: TGCAGCGTTGGGATGAACACTGAAGCTTTCTTT.